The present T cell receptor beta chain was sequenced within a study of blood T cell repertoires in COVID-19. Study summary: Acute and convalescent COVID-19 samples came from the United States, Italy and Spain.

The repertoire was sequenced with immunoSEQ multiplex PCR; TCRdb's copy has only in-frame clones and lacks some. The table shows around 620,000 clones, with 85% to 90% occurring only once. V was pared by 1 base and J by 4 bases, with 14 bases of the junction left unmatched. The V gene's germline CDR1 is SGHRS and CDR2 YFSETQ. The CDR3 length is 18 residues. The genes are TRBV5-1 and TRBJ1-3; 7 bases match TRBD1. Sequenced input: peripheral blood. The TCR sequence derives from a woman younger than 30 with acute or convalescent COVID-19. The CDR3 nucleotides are TGCGCCAGCAGCTTGCTCCCCCGGGACAGTCAGGTCGGAAACACCATATATTTT. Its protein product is CASSLLPRDSQVGNTIYF. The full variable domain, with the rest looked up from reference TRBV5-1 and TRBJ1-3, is KAGVTQTPRYLIKTRGQQVTLSCSPISGHRSVSWYQQTPGQGLQFLFEYFSETQRNKGNFPGRFSGRQFSNSRSEMNVSTLELGDSALYLCASSLLPRDSQVGNTIYFGEGSWLTVV.